The 11 T cell receptor beta chains reported below all come from one sample, sequenced in a study of cytomegalovirus exposure and HLA in healthy donors. The table came from immunoSEQ multiplex PCR; TCRdb's copy has only in-frame clones and leaves some out. The profile shows fewer than 75,000 clones, 90% to 95% of them singletons. The sequencing sample was made of PBMCs. The receptors stem from a man aged 18-30 years in good health and CMV-seronegative.

This clone was detected once. This sequence joins TRBV28 and TRBJ1-1, with 7 nucleotides matching TRBD1. The CDR3 is 14 amino acids. In germline, CDR1 is MDHEN, CDR2 SYDVKM. V lost 4 bases, J lost 6 bases, and 8 bases stayed unmatched. The CDR3 DNA sequence: TGTGCCAGCAGTTCAGACAGGGATGGCGCTGAAGCTTTCTTT. It encodes CASSSDRDGAEAFF.

CDR3 sequence reads: CASSPGTGPNTEAFF. CDR3 in DNA: TGTGCCAGCAGCCCGGGGACAGGGCCGAACACTGAAGCTTTCTTT. The chain employs TRBV7-9 and TRBJ1-1; 9 bases agree with TRBD1. Germline CDR1 is SEHNR and CDR2 is FQNEAQ (reference sequence). J lost 1 base, V lost 5 bases, and 5 bases had no gene match. This CDR3 is built from 15 residues. Full variable domain (remainder filled in from reference TRBV7-9 and TRBJ1-1): DTGVSQNPRHKITKRGQNVTFRCDPISEHNRLYWYRQTLGQGPEFLTYFQNEAQLEKSRLLSDRFSAERPKGSFSTLEIQRTEQGDSAMYLCASSPGTGPNTEAFFGQGTRLTVV.

The chain employs TRBV27 and TRBJ1-1, with D uncertain. The CDR3 is 13 residues long. Germline V gene lookup returns CDR1 MNHEY and CDR2 SMNVEV (reference sequence). Trimming removed 5 bases at V and 0 bases at J, with 7 bases between. CDR3 nucleotide sequence: TGTGCCAGCAGTACCCAGATGAACACTGAAGCTTTCTTT. This translates into CASSTQMNTEAFF.

The chain is built from TRBV18 and TRBJ2-7; D may be TRBD1 (7 bases). Germline V lookup: CDR1 KGHSH, CDR2 LQKENI. The V and J ends lost 8 bases and 2 bases respectively, with 25 bases between them. The CDR3 loop spans 17 amino acids. CDR3 loop: CASSGAIGGTAPYEQYF. The CDR3 nucleotides read TGTGCCAGCAGTGGGGCAATTGGAGGGACAGCTCCCTACGAGCAGTACTTC.

V is TRBV7-8 and J is TRBJ1-4, with 10 bases identical to TRBD1. Germline V lookup: CDR1 SGHVS, CDR2 FQNEAQ. V shed 5 bases, J shed 7 bases, and the junction held 4 bases outside the gene matches. CDR3 length: 14 residues. CDR3 in amino acids: CASSSRDRGEKLFF. Written as DNA, the CDR3 is TGTGCCAGCAGCAGCCGGGACAGGGGTGAAAAACTGTTTTTT.

The CDR3 here is CASSQDWQGNQPQHF. In DNA, the CDR3 is TGCGCCAGCAGCCAAGATTGGCAGGGGAATCAGCCCCAGCATTTT. The rearrangement joins TRBV4-3 to TRBJ1-5; tentative D call: TRBD1 (6 bases). The CDR3 totals 15 residues. Germline-derived CDR1 and CDR2 are LGHNA and YSLEER. Trimming cost V 0 bases and J 4 bases, with 10 bases left between them.

V is TRBV7-8 and J is TRBJ2-2, with D possibly TRBD1 on 5 matching bases. The CDR3 is made up of 15 amino acids. Looked up from germline, CDR1 is SGHVS and CDR2 is FQNEAQ. The germline V and J ends were trimmed by 1 base and 5 bases, with 11 bases remaining between them. The CDR3 loop is CASSLVQGLTGELFF. CDR3 nucleotides: TGTGCCAGCAGCTTAGTTCAGGGCCTAACCGGGGAGCTGTTTTTT. Full variable domain (remainder filled in from reference TRBV7-8 and TRBJ2-2): GAGVSQSPRYKVAKRGQDVALRCDPISGHVSLFWYQQALGQGPEFLTYFQNEAQLDKSGLPSDRFFAERPEGSVSTLKIQRTQQEDSAVYLCASSLVQGLTGELFFGEGSRLTVL.

Note on this clone: At one of its ends the junction is not consistent with the germline gene, which may arise from a read error. The CDR3 loop is CASNRRGGPGELFF. In nucleotides, the CDR3 is TGTGCTAGCAACCGGCGGGGGGGCCCGGGGGAGCTGTTTTTT. This sequence joins TRBV2 and TRBJ2-2, with TRBD2 matching 9 bases. Germline-derived CDR1 and CDR2 are SNHLY and FYNNEI. The CDR3 is 14 residues long.

The chain couples TRBV20-1 to TRBJ1-2; perhaps TRBD1 as D (6 bases). The CDR3 is 11 residues long. V lost 4 bases and J 7 bases, leaving 10 bases between the germline ends. Germline V lookup: CDR1 DFQATT, CDR2 SNEGSKA (reference sequence). CDR3 sequence reads: CSAITGRGYTF. The DNA of the CDR3 is TGCAGTGCTATTACAGGGCGTGGCTACACCTTC.

This chain links TRBV7-9 with TRBJ2-1; 12 bases are a match to TRBD2. This CDR3 contains 16 residues. Losses at the gene ends were 4 bases for V and 8 bases for J; bases not matched to a gene: 9. Germline CDR1 is SEHNR and CDR2 is FQNEAQ (reference sequence). The CDR3 loop reads CASSSVGTSGLYEQFF. The CDR3 region has the DNA TGTGCCAGCAGCTCCGTGGGGACTAGCGGGTTATATGAGCAGTTCTTC.

This clone was seen once. This chain connects TRBV7-8 to TRBJ2-5, with D unclear. The CDR3 runs to 14 residues. V shed 5 bases and J shed 4 bases, with 14 bases lying between them. Germline loops: CDR1 SGHVS, CDR2 FQNEAQ. For the CDR3, the DNA is TGTGCCAGCAGCCCCATGCCCCGAGGAGAGACCCAGTACTTC. As protein: CASSPMPRGETQYF.